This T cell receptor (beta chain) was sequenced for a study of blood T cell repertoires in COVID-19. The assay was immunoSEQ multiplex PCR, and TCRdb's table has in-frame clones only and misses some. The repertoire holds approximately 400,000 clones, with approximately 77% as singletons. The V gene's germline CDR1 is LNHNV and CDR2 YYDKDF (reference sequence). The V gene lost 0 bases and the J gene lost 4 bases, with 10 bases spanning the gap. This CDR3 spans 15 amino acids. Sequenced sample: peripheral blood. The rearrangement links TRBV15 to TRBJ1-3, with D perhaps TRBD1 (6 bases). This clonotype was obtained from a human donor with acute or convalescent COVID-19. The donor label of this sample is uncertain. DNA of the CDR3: TGTGCCACCAGCAGAGAACCGGGACAAGGAAACACCATATATTTT. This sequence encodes CATSREPGQGNTIYF.